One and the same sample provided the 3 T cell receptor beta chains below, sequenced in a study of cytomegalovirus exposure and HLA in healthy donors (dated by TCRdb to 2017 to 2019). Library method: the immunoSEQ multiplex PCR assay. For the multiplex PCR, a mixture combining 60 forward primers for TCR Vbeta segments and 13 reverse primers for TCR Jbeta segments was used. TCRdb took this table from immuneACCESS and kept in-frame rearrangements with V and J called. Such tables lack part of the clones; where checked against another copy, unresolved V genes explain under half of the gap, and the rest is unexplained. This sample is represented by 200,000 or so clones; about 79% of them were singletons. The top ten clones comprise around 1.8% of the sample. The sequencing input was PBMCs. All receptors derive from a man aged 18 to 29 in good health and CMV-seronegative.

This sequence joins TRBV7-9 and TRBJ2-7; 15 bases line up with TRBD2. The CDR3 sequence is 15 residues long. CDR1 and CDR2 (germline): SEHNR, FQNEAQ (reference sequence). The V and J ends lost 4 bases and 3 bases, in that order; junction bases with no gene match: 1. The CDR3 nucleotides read TGTGCCAGCAGCTCGGGACTAGCGGGGGGCTACGAGCAGTACTTC. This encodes CASSSGLAGGYEQYF.

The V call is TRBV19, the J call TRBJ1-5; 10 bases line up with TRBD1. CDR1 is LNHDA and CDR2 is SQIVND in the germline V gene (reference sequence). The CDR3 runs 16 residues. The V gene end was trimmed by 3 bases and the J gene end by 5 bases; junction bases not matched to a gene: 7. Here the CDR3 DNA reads TGTGCCAGTAGTATTGAAATGGGACAGGGGTATCAGCCCCAGCATTTT. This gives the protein CASSIEMGQGYQPQHF.

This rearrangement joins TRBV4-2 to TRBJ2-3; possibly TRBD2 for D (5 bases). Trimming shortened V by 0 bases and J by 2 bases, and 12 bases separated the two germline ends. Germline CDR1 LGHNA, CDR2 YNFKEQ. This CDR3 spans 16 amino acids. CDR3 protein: CASSQDLTKYTDTQYF. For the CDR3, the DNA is TGTGCCAGCAGCCAAGATCTGACTAAGTACACAGATACGCAGTATTTT.